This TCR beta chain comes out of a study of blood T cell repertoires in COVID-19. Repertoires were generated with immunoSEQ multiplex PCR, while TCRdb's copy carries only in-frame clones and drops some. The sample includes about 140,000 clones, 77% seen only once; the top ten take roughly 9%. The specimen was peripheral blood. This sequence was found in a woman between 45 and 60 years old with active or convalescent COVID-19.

The CDR3 coding sequence is TGTGCCAGCAGTTACGGCCCCCGCGGGTCGTATGGCTACACCTTC. Its protein product is CASSYGPRGSYGYTF. V is TRBV6-5 and J is TRBJ1-2, with no clear D. V was trimmed by 2 bases and J by 5 bases, leaving 15 bases between them. Germline lookup yields CDR1 MNHEY and CDR2 SVGAGI. This CDR3 comprises 15 residues.